The entry that follows covers one T cell receptor beta chain sequence. Using immunoSEQ multiplex PCR, the repertoire was profiled, and TCRdb retains in-frame clones only, with some absent. The sample records approximately 480,000 clones, 60% to 80% being singletons. This entry comes from a study of shared clonotypes between healthy human individuals. All donors were healthy HIV-negative adults lacking recent acute infections or vaccinations. The CDR3 length is 16 residues. Deletions cut 6 bases from V and 5 bases from J, with 19 bases between. The germline gives CDR1 MDHEN, CDR2 SYDVKM. This chain joins TRBV28 and TRBJ1-4; TRBD1 is a possible D gene (5 bases). The receptor was derived from a woman between 40 and 50 years old in good health. Some clones in this sample may be carry-over from other donors' samples. The sequencing input was PBMCs. CDR3 nucleotides: TGTGCCAGCAGATCAACCTCCGGGACGCGGAATGAAAAACTGTTTTTT. This sequence encodes CASRSTSGTRNEKLFF.